The subject of this entry is one TCR beta chain. This clone was seen just once. Its antigen is currently not known. Qualities for individual bases were not recorded, and no much larger clone is one base off. The data originate from a study of blood T cell repertoires in COVID-19 (dated by TCRdb to the early 2020s). With respect to the entire study: The collaborator samples originated in the United States, Italy and Spain and spanned the acute and convalescent phases of COVID-19. The material from the prospective study consisted of cDNA or gDNA derived from T cells, B-cell-depleted T cells, or PBMCs. Subjects who had been exposed to COVID-19, were actively infected with it, or had recovered from it provided the deeply sampled blood TCRbeta repertoires that made up the dataset. The repertoires were released in a freely available public database meant as a resource for research on the immune response to SARS-CoV-2. Samples were obtained from the ongoing ImmuneRACE study (first 160 participants) and from about 1,300 subjects provided by 6 global collaborators. Sample metadata almost always included a de-identified subject ID, COVID-19 status, age in years and sex. HLA class I and class II types, where available, came from metadata supplied by the sample provider rather than from assay-based typing. General study outcomes and caveats: How much clinical and demographic metadata was included differed by source and by participant, and the metadata was provided uncurated.

Trimming removed 2 bases from V and 3 bases from J; the gene matches leave 9 bases unexplained. Including the terminal cysteine and phenylalanine, the CDR3 comprises 17 residues. The only DNA kept is the CDR3, 51 bases in frame from the first base. The germline V gene encodes CDR1 SGDLS and CDR2 YYNGEE. The immunoSEQ Assay, a bias-controlled multiplex PCR, was used to amplify TCRbeta CDR3 regions from genomic DNA. The paper's processing steps were these. Nucleated cell counts per sample were estimated from amplification of reference gene primers within the assay. To quantify the absolute abundance of each unique TCRbeta CDR3 rearrangement, sequence reads were collapsed and filtered. For each sample, productive Simpson clonality was calculated by taking the square root of Simpson's diversity index across productive rearrangements. TCRdb carries this immuneACCESS record with in-frame sequences only. Its versions omit some clonotypes, under half of them owing to an unresolved V gene in the studies checked, with the rest unexplained. Clonal size and the V and J genes are those of that table, whereas D and trimming came from the DNA. The sample profile shows 60,000 to 85,000 clones; 74% of them were found once. Just over 2.5% of the sample is taken by the ten largest.

Each collaborating institution followed its own protocols to collect whole blood in K2EDTA tubes. For TCRbeta analysis, collaborator samples were shipped as frozen whole blood, as isolated PBMCs, or as DNA extracted from either sample type. The chain links TRBV9 with TRBJ2-5; 11 middle bases align to TRBD2. The specimen was peripheral blood. The receptor comes from a human donor with acute or convalescent COVID-19. The donor label of this sample is uncertain. DNA sequence: TGTGCCAGCAGCGTGGGGGCTAGCGGGAGGAGTGAAGAGACCCAGTACTTC. Its product reads: CASSVGASGRSEETQYF.